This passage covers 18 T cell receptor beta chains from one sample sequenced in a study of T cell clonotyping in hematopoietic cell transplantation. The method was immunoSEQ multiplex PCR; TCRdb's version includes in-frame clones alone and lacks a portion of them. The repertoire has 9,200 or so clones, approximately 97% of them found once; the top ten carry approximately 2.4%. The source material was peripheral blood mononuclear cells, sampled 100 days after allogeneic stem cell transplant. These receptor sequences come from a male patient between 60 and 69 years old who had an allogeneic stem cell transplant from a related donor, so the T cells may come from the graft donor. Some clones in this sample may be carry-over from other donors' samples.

The CDR3 here is CASSLRNSPLHF. CDR3 sequence (DNA): TGTGCCAGCAGCTTAAGAAATTCACCCCTCCACTTT. The V and J genes are TRBV11-3 and TRBJ1-6; no definite D call. Germline loops: CDR1 SGHNT, CDR2 YENEEA. The CDR3 loop spans 12 amino acids. V was trimmed by 2 bases and J by 7 bases, leaving 3 bases between them.

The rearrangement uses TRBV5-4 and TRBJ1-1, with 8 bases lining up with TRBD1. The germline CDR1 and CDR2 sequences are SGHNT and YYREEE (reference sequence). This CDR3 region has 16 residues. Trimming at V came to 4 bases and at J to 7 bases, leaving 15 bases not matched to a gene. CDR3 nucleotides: TGTGCCAGCAGCGTTGGTTACTTCCGGGACAGGCTTGAAGCTTTCTTT. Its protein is CASSVGYFRDRLEAFF.

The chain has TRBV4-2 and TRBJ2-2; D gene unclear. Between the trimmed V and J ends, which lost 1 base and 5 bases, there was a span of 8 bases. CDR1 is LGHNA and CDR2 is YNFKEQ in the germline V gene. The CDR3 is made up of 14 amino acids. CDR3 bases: TGTGCCAGCAGCCAAGCCCGCGGTACCGGGGAGCTGTTTTTT. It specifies CASSQARGTGELFF.

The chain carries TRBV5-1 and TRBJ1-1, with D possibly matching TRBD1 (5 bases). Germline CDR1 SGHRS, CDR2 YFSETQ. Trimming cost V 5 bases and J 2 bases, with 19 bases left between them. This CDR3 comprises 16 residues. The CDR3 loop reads CASSPRAQGANTEAFF. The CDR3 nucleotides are TGCGCCAGCAGTCCACGGGCGCAGGGAGCTAACACTGAAGCTTTCTTT.

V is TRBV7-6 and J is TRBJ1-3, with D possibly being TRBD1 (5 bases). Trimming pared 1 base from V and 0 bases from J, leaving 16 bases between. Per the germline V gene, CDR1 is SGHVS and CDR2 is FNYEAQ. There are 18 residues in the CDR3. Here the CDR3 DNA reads TGTGCCAGCAGCTTAGACACCCCGGGACTGAGCTCTGGAAACACCATATATTTT. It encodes CASSLDTPGLSSGNTIYF.

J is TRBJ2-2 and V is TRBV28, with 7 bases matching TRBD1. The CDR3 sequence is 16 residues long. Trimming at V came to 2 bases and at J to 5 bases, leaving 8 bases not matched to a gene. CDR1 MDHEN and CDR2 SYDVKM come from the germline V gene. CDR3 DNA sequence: TGTGCCAGCAGTTTACTCGACAGGGTGCGAACCGGGGAGCTGTTTTTT. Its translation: CASSLLDRVRTGELFF.

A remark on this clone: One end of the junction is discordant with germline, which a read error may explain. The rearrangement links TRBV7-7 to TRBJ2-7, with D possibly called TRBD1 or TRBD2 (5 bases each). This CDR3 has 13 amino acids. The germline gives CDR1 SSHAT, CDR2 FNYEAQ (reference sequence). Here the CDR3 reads CASSLKQGDEQYF. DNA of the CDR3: TGTGCTAGCAGCTTAAAGCAGGGAGACGAGCAGTACTTC.

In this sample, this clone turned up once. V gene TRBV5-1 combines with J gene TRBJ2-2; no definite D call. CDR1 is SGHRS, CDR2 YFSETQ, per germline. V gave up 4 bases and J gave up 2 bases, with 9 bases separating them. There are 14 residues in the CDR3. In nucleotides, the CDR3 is TGCGCCAGCAGCCCAAGACGAAACACCGGGGAGCTGTTTTTT. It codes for CASSPRRNTGELFF.

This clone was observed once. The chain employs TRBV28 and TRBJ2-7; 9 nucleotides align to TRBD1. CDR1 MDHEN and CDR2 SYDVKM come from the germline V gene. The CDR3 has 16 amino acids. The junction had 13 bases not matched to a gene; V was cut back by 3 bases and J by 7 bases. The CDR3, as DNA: TGTGCCAGCAGTTTCGAAACGGGACAGGGAGGGTGGGAGCAGTACTTC. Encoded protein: CASSFETGQGGWEQYF.

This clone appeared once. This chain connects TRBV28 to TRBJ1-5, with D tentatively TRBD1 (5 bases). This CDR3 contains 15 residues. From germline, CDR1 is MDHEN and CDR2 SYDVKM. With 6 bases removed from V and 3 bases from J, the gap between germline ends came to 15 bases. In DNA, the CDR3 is TGTGCCAGCAGCCAAACTACAGGCTCCAATCAGCCCCAGCATTTT. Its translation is CASSQTTGSNQPQHF.

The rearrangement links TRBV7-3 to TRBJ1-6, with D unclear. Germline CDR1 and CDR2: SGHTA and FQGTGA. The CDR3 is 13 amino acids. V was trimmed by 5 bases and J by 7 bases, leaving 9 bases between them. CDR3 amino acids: CASSRGENSPLHF. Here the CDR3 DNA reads TGTGCCAGCAGCCGAGGAGAAAATTCACCCCTCCACTTT.

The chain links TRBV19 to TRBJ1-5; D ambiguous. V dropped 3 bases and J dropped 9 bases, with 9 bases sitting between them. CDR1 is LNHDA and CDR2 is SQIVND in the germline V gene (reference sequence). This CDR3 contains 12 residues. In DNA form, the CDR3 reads TGTGCCAGTAGTATCCCACCGGGGCCCCAGCATTTT. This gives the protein CASSIPPGPQHF.

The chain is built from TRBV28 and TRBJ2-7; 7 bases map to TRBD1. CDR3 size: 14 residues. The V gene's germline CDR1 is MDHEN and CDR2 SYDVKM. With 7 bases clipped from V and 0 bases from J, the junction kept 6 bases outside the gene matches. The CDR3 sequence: CASTPGTASYEQYF. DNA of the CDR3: TGTGCCAGCACCCCCGGGACAGCCTCCTACGAGCAGTACTTC.

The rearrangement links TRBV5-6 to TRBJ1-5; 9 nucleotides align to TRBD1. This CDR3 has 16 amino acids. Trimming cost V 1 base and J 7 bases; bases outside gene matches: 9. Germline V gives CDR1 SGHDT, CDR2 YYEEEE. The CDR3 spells CASSLRVQGAWQPQHF. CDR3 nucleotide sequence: TGTGCCAGCAGCTTGAGGGTACAGGGGGCATGGCAGCCCCAGCATTTT.

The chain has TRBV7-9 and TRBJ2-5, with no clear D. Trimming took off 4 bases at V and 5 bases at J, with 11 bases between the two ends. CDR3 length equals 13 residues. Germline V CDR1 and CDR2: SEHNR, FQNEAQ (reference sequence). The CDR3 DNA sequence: TGTGCCAGCAGCTCCATGTTTGGGGAGACCCAGTACTTC. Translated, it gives CASSSMFGETQYF.

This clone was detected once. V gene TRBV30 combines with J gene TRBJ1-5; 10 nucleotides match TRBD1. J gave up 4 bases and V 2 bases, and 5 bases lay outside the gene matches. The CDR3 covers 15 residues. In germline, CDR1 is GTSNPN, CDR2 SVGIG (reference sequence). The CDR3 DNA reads TGTGCCTGGAGTTTGGGGGACAGGGGTAATCAGCCCCAGCATTTT. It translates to CAWSLGDRGNQPQHF.

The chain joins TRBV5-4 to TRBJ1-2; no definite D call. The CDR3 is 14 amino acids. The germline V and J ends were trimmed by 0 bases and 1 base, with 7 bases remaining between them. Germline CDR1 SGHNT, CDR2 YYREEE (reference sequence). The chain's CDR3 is CASSLEGINYGYTF. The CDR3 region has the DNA TGTGCCAGCAGCTTGGAAGGGATTAACTATGGCTACACCTTC.

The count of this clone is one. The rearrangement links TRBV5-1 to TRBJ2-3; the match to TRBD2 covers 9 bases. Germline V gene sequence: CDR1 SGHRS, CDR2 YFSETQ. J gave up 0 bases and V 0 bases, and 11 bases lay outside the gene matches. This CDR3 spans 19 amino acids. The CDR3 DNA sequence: TGCGCCAGCAGCTTGGGCCAGCGGGGGGCGATCACTAGCACAGATACGCAGTATTTT. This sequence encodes CASSLGQRGAITSTDTQYF.